Listed below are T cell receptor beta chains from one sample, sequenced in a study of shared clonotypes between healthy human individuals. Clones were sequenced by immunoSEQ multiplex PCR, and TCRdb holds only the in-frame ones, with some missing. The sample has about 340,000 clones, 73% seen once; the top ten hold around 9.3%. Sequencing was carried out using memory CD4+ T cells sorted from blood. Every receptor here comes from a man aged 25-40 years in good health. Each CDR3 is given with its conserved first and last residue. The order of the fields is V gene, J gene, CDR3 protein.

V gene: TRBV18; J gene: TRBJ2-5; CDR3 protein: CASSPRTGGTETQYF
V gene: TRBV18; J gene: TRBJ2-1; CDR3 protein: CASSAPGAGSYNEQFF
V gene: TRBV19; J gene: TRBJ1-5; CDR3 protein: CASERGGSNQPQHF
V gene: TRBV5-4; J gene: TRBJ2-7; CDR3 protein: CASSHTRGSSYEQYF
V gene: TRBV11-2; J gene: TRBJ2-7; CDR3 protein: CASSFLVVSYEQYF
V gene: TRBV29-1; J gene: TRBJ2-7; CDR3 protein: CSVTVSYEQYF
V gene: TRBV27; J gene: TRBJ2-7; CDR3 protein: CASSFRDRYHEQYF
V gene: TRBV6-1; J gene: TRBJ1-5; CDR3 protein: CASLGTGNQPQHF
V gene: TRBV5-6; J gene: TRBJ2-7; CDR3 protein: CASSSRGPITYEQYF
V gene: TRBV19; J gene: TRBJ1-4; CDR3 protein: CASSRQGVEKLFF
V gene: TRBV5-1; J gene: TRBJ2-7; CDR3 protein: CASSSNLLRVGYEQYF
V gene: TRBV15; J gene: TRBJ2-3; CDR3 protein: CATSRRLAGGTDTQYF
V gene: TRBV6-5; J gene: TRBJ2-7; CDR3 protein: CASSYSKQHYEQYF
V gene: TRBV15; J gene: TRBJ2-3; CDR3 protein: CATSRASGRTDTQYF
V gene: TRBV28; J gene: TRBJ2-1; CDR3 protein: CASSITRATEEQFF
V gene: TRBV28; J gene: TRBJ2-7; CDR3 protein: CASTLRGLDYEQYF
V gene: TRBV7-9; J gene: TRBJ2-3; CDR3 protein: CASSRHLAGGYADTQYF
V gene: TRBV7-8; J gene: TRBJ2-3; CDR3 protein: CASSSRLAVTDTQYF
V gene: TRBV5-5; J gene: TRBJ2-1; CDR3 protein: CASSSAGTRNEQFF
V gene: TRBV28; J gene: TRBJ2-3; CDR3 protein: CASSPGLAGGDTQYF
V gene: TRBV7-2; J gene: TRBJ2-5; CDR3 protein: CASSLDNSRVETQYF
V gene: TRBV20-1; J gene: TRBJ2-5; CDR3 protein: CSARDFDLVYF
V gene: TRBV2; J gene: TRBJ2-6; CDR3 protein: CASRIPGQGATSSGANVLTF
V gene: TRBV9; J gene: TRBJ1-3; CDR3 protein: CASSVGLGTGGNTIYF
V gene: TRBV10-2; J gene: TRBJ2-3; CDR3 protein: CASRDTVHGDTQYF
V gene: TRBV5-6; J gene: TRBJ1-2; CDR3 protein: CASSSTGYGYTF
V gene: TRBV28; J gene: TRBJ2-7; CDR3 protein: CASRVTVGQSYEQYF
V gene: TRBV23-1; J gene: TRBJ2-1; CDR3 protein: CASSQLDVRGSYNEQFF
V gene: TRBV5-1; J gene: TRBJ2-1; CDR3 protein: CASSGEPGLAGGQFF
V gene: TRBV19; J gene: TRBJ2-7; CDR3 protein: CASSIGTKYEQYF
V gene: TRBV9; J gene: TRBJ2-6; CDR3 protein: CASSVGSSVVGANVLTF
V gene: TRBV28; J gene: TRBJ1-3; CDR3 protein: CASSFRVDIYF
V gene: TRBV10-1; J gene: TRBJ2-5; CDR3 protein: CASSARVQETQYF
V gene: TRBV28; J gene: TRBJ1-1; CDR3 protein: CASSPVRTMNTEAFF
V gene: TRBV7-2; J gene: TRBJ2-7; CDR3 protein: CASSRLAGSSYF
V gene: TRBV19; J gene: TRBJ2-3; CDR3 protein: CASKRQGAADTQYF
V gene: TRBV6-6; J gene: TRBJ2-1; CDR3 protein: CASRDPGLAANNEQFF
V gene: TRBV11-3; J gene: TRBJ2-3; CDR3 protein: CASSPGQAGGADTQYF
V gene: TRBV28; J gene: TRBJ1-2; CDR3 protein: CASSLSWTGYGYTF
V gene: TRBV13; J gene: TRBJ1-2; CDR3 protein: CASSINDRASNYGYTF
V gene: TRBV6-1; J gene: TRBJ2-5; CDR3 protein: CASSEVPEETQYF